This TCR beta chain was found in a study of PD-1 blockade in classical Hodgkin lymphoma. All the patients suffered relapse after autologous stem cell transplantation, and brentuximab vedotin exposure differed. The repertoire was sequenced with immunoSEQ multiplex PCR; TCRdb's copy has only in-frame clones and lacks some. The profile covers about 58,000 clones, with 88% appearing a single time and about 5.8% taken by the ten largest. CDR1 is SGHRS and CDR2 is YFSETQ in the germline V gene. The CDR3 sequence is 20 residues long. The germline V and J ends were trimmed by 1 base and 1 base, with 27 bases remaining between them.

The origin of this receptor is a human donor with classical Hodgkin lymphoma. The V gene is TRBV5-1, the J gene TRBJ2-7; maybe TRBD1 (6 bases). The input for sequencing was peripheral blood mononuclear cells (PBMCs), taken before the second cycle of nivolumab. In DNA form, the CDR3 reads TGCGCCAGCAGCTTGCTCAAGAATACAGGGTTGCGAGTCAGGTCCTACGAGCAGTACTTC. This gives the protein CASSLLKNTGLRVRSYEQYF.